The 9 T cell receptor beta chains in this list originate from one sample, sequenced in a study of T cells in tuberculosis. TCRdb's copy holds only in-frame clones and misses some; the assay was immunoSEQ multiplex PCR. In the table there are some 30,000 clones, approximately 93% of which are singletons. Sequencing was performed on PBMCs. The receptors were gathered from a donor aged 10-30 years with latent tuberculosis or without tuberculosis infection.

J is TRBJ2-7 and V is TRBV7-2; D remains ambiguous. This CDR3 has 13 amino acids. V shed 4 bases and J shed 5 bases, with 12 bases lying between them. Per germline, CDR1 SGHTA and CDR2 FQGNSA. CDR3 in amino acids: CASSSPTVDEQYF. In nucleotides, the CDR3 is TGTGCCAGCAGCTCCCCCACAGTCGACGAGCAGTACTTC.

CDR3 region: CASSLAAGIYYEQYF. DNA of the CDR3: TGTGCCAGCAGCTTAGCTGCAGGTATCTACTACGAGCAGTACTTC. The J gene is TRBJ2-7, the V gene TRBV7-6; D is uncertain. Trimming took off 0 bases at V and 3 bases at J, with 12 bases between the two ends. This CDR3 is built from 15 residues. Germline V lookup: CDR1 SGHVS, CDR2 FNYEAQ.

This chain uses TRBV15 with TRBJ2-7; 7 bases map to TRBD1. The CDR3 is 13 amino acids. The junction had 7 bases not matched to a gene; V was cut back by 5 bases and J by 6 bases. Germline assignment: CDR1 LNHNV and CDR2 YYDKDF (reference sequence). The CDR3 sequence: CATSANRGTEQYF. The CDR3 DNA sequence: TGTGCCACCAGCGCCAACAGGGGAACCGAGCAGTACTTC.

This clone appeared a single time. The J gene is TRBJ2-3, the V gene TRBV5-5; TRBD2 matches at 7 bases. J lost 6 bases, V lost 3 bases, and 7 bases had no gene match. CDR3 length: 14 residues. The germline V gene encodes CDR1 SGHKS and CDR2 YYEKEE (reference sequence). In DNA form, the CDR3 reads TGTGCCAGCAGCTGGGACTACTCCGGGGATACGCAGTATTTT. Translated: CASSWDYSGDTQYF.

V gene TRBV30 combines with J gene TRBJ2-7; 8 bases align to TRBD2. Germline CDR1 reads GTSNPN; CDR2 reads SVGIG (reference sequence). The CDR3 has 13 amino acids. Trimming removed 1 base from V and 3 bases from J; junction bases left unmatched: 2. As DNA, the CDR3 is TGTGCCTGGAGTGAGACTAGCGACTACGAGCAGTACTTC. Protein: CAWSETSDYEQYF.

This rearrangement joins TRBV15 to TRBJ2-1; TRBD2 aligns across 7 bases. CDR3 length: 16 residues. The trim removed 2 bases at V and 7 bases at J, leaving 11 bases unmatched. Germline CDR1 reads LNHNV; CDR2 reads YYDKDF (reference sequence). CDR3 sequence: CATSRLRGVMINEQFF. CDR3 nucleotide sequence: TGTGCCACCAGCAGACTCCGGGGGGTAATGATAAATGAGCAGTTCTTC.

CDR3 DNA: TGCAGCGTTGATCAGGGGCATGGAAACACCATATATTTT. Translated: CSVDQGHGNTIYF. The V call is TRBV29-1, the J call TRBJ1-3; maybe TRBD1 (6 bases). V was clipped by 3 bases and J by 3 bases, with 9 bases between them. Germline loops: CDR1 SQVTM, CDR2 ANQGSEA. The CDR3 consists of 13 residues.

This chain uses TRBV7-9 with TRBJ2-7; D gene ambiguous. Trimming cost V 5 bases and J 2 bases, with 7 bases left between them. CDR3 length: 12 amino acids. The V gene's germline CDR1 is SEHNR and CDR2 FQNEAQ (reference sequence). The CDR3 nucleotides read TGTGCCAGCAGCATACATCCCTACGAGCAGTACTTC. Protein: CASSIHPYEQYF.

The chain is built from TRBV13 and TRBJ2-2; no reliable D call. This CDR3 has 14 amino acids. V was trimmed by 2 bases and J by 0 bases, leaving 4 bases between them. Germline V gene sequence: CDR1 PRHDT, CDR2 FYEKMQ (reference sequence). CDR3 nucleotide sequence: TGTGCCAGCAGCTTAACTACGAACACCGGGGAGCTGTTTTTT. It translates to CASSLTTNTGELFF.